These T cell receptor beta chains were read from a single sample in a study of T-cell reconstitution after alpha-beta-depleted transplantation in children. One entry per CDR3 protein, called by TCRdb with MiXCR from the PCR reads. The table records roughly 200,000 distinct CDR3 sequences, about 6.3% of them present only once. The specimen comprised PBMCs from the stem cell graft donor, sampled from the stem cell graft. The receptors derive from a human donor who donated a stem cell graft to a child with Wiskott-Aldrich syndrome. Each CDR3 is given with its conserved first and last residue. The D gene is left open where the match is weak. Clone size is stated in some rows and not others, as once, few, many or a class when expanded.

CDR3: CASSESYRGGELFF; DNA: TGTGCCAGCAGTGAATCCTACCGAGGTGGGGAGCTGTTTTTT; V: TRBV25-1; D: -; J: TRBJ2-2; size: -
CDR3: CSAQGGSLETQYF; DNA: TGCAGCGCTCAGGGGGGCAGCCTGGAGACCCAGTACTTC; V: TRBV29-1; D: -; J: TRBJ2-5; size: few
CDR3: CASSSPGDTQYF; DNA: TGTGCCAGCAGCTCGCCCGGGGATACGCAGTATTTT; V: TRBV5-6; D: -; J: TRBJ2-3; size: many
CDR3: CASSSYRDSPGYTF; DNA: TGTGCCAGCAGCTCTTACCGGGACTCGCCCGGCTACACCTTC; V: TRBV5-5; D: -; J: TRBJ1-2; size: many
CDR3: CASSPGNSYNEQFF; DNA: TGTGCCAGCAGCCCTGGCAATTCCTACAATGAGCAGTTCTTC; V: TRBV7-2; D: -; J: TRBJ2-1; size: many
CDR3: CSAMDRTGNTIYF; DNA: TGCAGTGCTATGGACAGAACTGGAAACACCATATATTTT; V: TRBV20-1; D: -; J: TRBJ1-3; size: -
CDR3: CSVSTGTDTQYF; DNA: TGCAGCGTTTCTACGGGAACAGATACGCAGTATTTT; V: TRBV29-1; D: -; J: TRBJ2-3; size: many
CDR3: CASSVGGYRDTQYF; DNA: TGTGCCAGCAGTGTAGGGGGGTACCGGGATACGCAGTATTTT; V: TRBV12-3/TRBV12-4; D: -; J: TRBJ2-3; size: many
CDR3: CSANRHGSSGANVLTF; DNA: TGCAGTGCTAACCGGCACGGATCCTCTGGGGCCAACGTCCTGACTTTC; V: TRBV20-1; D: -; J: TRBJ2-6; size: -
CDR3: CASSLAGGSGYNEQFF; DNA: TGTGCCAGCAGCTTAGCGGGGGGCAGCGGCTACAATGAGCAGTTCTTC; V: TRBV7-2; D: -; J: TRBJ2-1; size: many
CDR3: CASSLGAISQETQYF; DNA: TGCGCCAGCAGCTTGGGGGCAATCAGTCAAGAGACCCAGTACTTC; V: TRBV5-1; D: -; J: TRBJ2-5; size: few
CDR3: CASSSRGQGEETQYF; DNA: TGTGCCAGCAGCTCCCGGGGTCAGGGAGAAGAGACCCAGTACTTC; V: TRBV5-6; D: -; J: TRBJ2-5; size: many
CDR3: CASSLFGDSAFF; DNA: TGTGCCAGCAGTTTATTTGGGGACTCAGCTTTCTTT; V: TRBV12-3/TRBV12-4; D: -; J: TRBJ1-1; size: few
CDR3: CASSLGASGRSYEQYF; DNA: TGTGCCAGCAGCTTGGGTGCTAGCGGTCGCTCCTACGAGCAGTACTTC; V: TRBV5-6; D: TRBD2; J: TRBJ2-7; size: -
CDR3: CATRDGTEYNEQFF; DNA: TGTGCCACCAGAGACGGGACAGAGTACAATGAGCAGTTCTTC; V: TRBV24-1; D: TRBD1; J: TRBJ2-1; size: -
CDR3: CASSGRLAGASETQYF; DNA: TGTGCCAGCAGTGGAAGACTAGCGGGAGCTAGCGAGACCCAGTACTTC; V: TRBV25-1; D: TRBD2; J: TRBJ2-5; size: -
CDR3: CAWSPSGRNEQFF; DNA: TGTGCCTGGAGTCCCAGCGGGAGAAATGAGCAGTTCTTC; V: TRBV30; D: TRBD2; J: TRBJ2-1; size: few
CDR3: CASSLATGKRAGELFF; DNA: TGCGCCAGCAGCTTGGCGACAGGGAAGCGCGCCGGGGAGCTGTTTTTT; V: TRBV5-1; D: TRBD1; J: TRBJ2-2; size: many
CDR3: CASMGDSPNYGYTF; DNA: TGCGCCAGCATGGGGGACAGTCCAAACTATGGCTACACCTTC; V: TRBV5-1; D: TRBD1; J: TRBJ1-2; size: many
CDR3: CATSSGLAGTTDTQYF; DNA: TGTGCCACCAGCAGCGGACTAGCGGGAACCACAGATACGCAGTATTTT; V: TRBV15; D: TRBD2; J: TRBJ2-3; size: many
CDR3: CAWSEKDIQYF; DNA: TGTGCCTGGAGTGAAAAGGACATTCAGTACTTC; V: TRBV30; D: -; J: TRBJ2-4; size: many
CDR3: CAWSRRTGSPATNEKLFF; DNA: TGTGCCTGGAGTCGACGGACAGGGAGCCCCGCAACTAATGAAAAACTGTTTTTT; V: TRBV30; D: TRBD1; J: TRBJ1-4; size: -